These 27 T cell receptor beta chains were sequenced from one sample in a study of blood T cells in healthy people across ages. A second about 6 to 11 cycle PCR used barcoded and J-beta primers. One entry per CDR3 protein results from TCRdb running MiXCR on the 5' RACE reads. This sample has 1.5 million to 2 million distinct CDR3 sequences; less than 50% occur once, and the top ten carry around 2.1%. Sequenced: blood. These receptors originate from a middle-aged woman in good health.

The chain uses TRBV10-3 and TRBJ2-7, with 7 bases fitting TRBD1. The CDR3 loop spans 14 amino acids. Germline CDR1 reads ENHRY; CDR2 reads SYGVKD. With V trimmed by 4 bases and J by 0 bases, 3 bases remained unmatched. In nucleotides, the CDR3 is TGTGCCATCAGTGCGTCAGGGGGCTCCTACGAGCAGTACGTC. Translating it yields CAISASGGSYEQYV.

The chain is built from TRBV13 and TRBJ2-5, with 7 bases aligning to TRBD2. J was trimmed by 2 bases and V by 5 bases; bases with no gene match: 8. Germline CDR1 reads PRHDT; CDR2 reads FYEKMQ (reference sequence). This CDR3 contains 15 residues. CDR3 residues: CASSTLGTKQETQYF. CDR3 in DNA: TGTGCCAGCAGCACACTCGGGACTAAACAAGAGACCCAGTACTTC.

A word on this clonotype: The junction and the germline gene differ at one end; a read error may be behind it. The gene calls are TRBV20-1 and TRBJ2-1; TRBD2 matches at 10 bases. CDR1 is DFQATT and CDR2 is SNEGSKA in the germline V gene (reference sequence). The CDR3 consists of 15 residues. The CDR3 loop is CSAPRFSGGPNGQFF. The DNA for the CDR3 is TGCAGTGCCCCGAGGTTTAGCGGGGGGCCTAATGGGCAGTTCTTC.

V and J are TRBV11-2 and TRBJ1-2; perhaps TRBD1 as D (6 bases). Germline V gene data show CDR1 as SGHAT and CDR2 as FQNNGV. With 5 bases removed from V and 3 bases from J, the gap between germline ends came to 22 bases. The CDR3 consists of 17 residues. The CDR3 region has the DNA TGTGCCAGCAGCCCTCCGACCGGGACATTGTCGCACTATGGCTACACCTTC. This encodes CASSPPTGTLSHYGYTF. Full variable domain (missing parts from reference TRBV11-2 and TRBJ1-2): EAGVAQSPRYKIIEKRQSVAFWCNPISGHATLYWYQQILGQGPKLLIQFQNNGVVDDSQLPKDRFSAERLKGVDSTLKIQPAKLEDSAVYLCASSPPTGTLSHYGYTFGSGTRLTVV.

In its sample, this clonotype was seen a few times. The rearrangement uses TRBV4-2 and TRBJ2-5; D is undetermined. The germline V gene has CDR1 LGHNA and CDR2 YNFKEQ. The CDR3 spans 14 residues. Trimming took off 4 bases at V and 3 bases at J, with 12 bases between the two ends. The CDR3 loop is CASSPYDGEETQYF. In DNA, the CDR3 is TGTGCCAGCAGCCCGTACGACGGAGAAGAGACCCAGTACTTC.

The chain is built from TRBV4-3 and TRBJ2-7; weak D call: TRBD1 (5 bases). This CDR3 spans 15 amino acids. Germline V CDR1 and CDR2: LGHNA, YSLEER. V was shortened by 0 bases and J by 2 bases, with 11 bases between the two germline ends. CDR3 amino acids: CASSQEGRGTYEQYF. The CDR3 coding sequence is TGCGCCAGCAGCCAAGAGGGTAGGGGAACCTACGAGCAGTACTTC.

The chain is built from TRBV12-3 or TRBV12-4 and TRBJ2-4; possible D gene TRBD2, 5 bases. The CDR3 length is 12 residues. Trimming shortened V by 8 bases and J by 8 bases, and 13 bases separated the two germline ends. The CDR3 reads CASRSGGDIQYF. The CDR3 DNA is TGTGCCAGCCGCAGCGGTGGAGACATTCAGTACTTC.

The chain recombines TRBV6-1 with TRBJ2-1; 9 bases are shared with TRBD1. The CDR3 spans 17 residues. Germline-derived CDR1 and CDR2 are MNHNS and SASEGT. V dropped 5 bases and J dropped 5; count of bases not matched to a gene: 13. CDR3 coding DNA: TGTGCCAGCAGTCCCTCCGGACAGGGGTGGATTCACAATGAGCAGTTCTTC. It encodes CASSPSGQGWIHNEQFF.

A single count supports this clonotype. The chain combines TRBV29-1 with TRBJ2-5; 8 bases map to TRBD2. V dropped 8 bases and J dropped 11; count of bases not matched to a gene: 16. Per the germline V gene, CDR1 is SQVTM and CDR2 is ANQGSEA. This CDR3 spans 13 amino acids. The CDR3 bases are TGCAGCACGATAGGACTAGCCCTCAATGAGCAGTACTTC. This codes for CSTIGLALNEQYF.

This clonotype has a handful of counts. V is TRBV27 and J is TRBJ2-3, with D perhaps being TRBD1 or TRBD2 (5 bases each). There are 14 residues in the CDR3. In germline, CDR1 is MNHEY, CDR2 SMNVEV (reference sequence). Trimming cost V 2 bases and J 4 bases, with 10 bases left between them. CDR3 sequence (DNA): TGTGCCAGCAGTTTAATGGGGGAGTCAGATACGCAGTATTTT. This encodes CASSLMGESDTQYF.

Only a few counts were recorded for this clonotype. The chain combines TRBV2 with TRBJ2-7; TRBD1 might be the D (5 bases). The germline gives CDR1 SNHLY, CDR2 FYNNEI. The CDR3 is 15 residues long. V was shortened by 10 bases and J by 2 bases, with 21 bases between the two germline ends. As DNA, the CDR3 is TGTGCCATTTTGGGGCGGACACAGAAGACCTACGAGCAGTACTTC. It encodes CAILGRTQKTYEQYF.

In this sample, this clonotype turned up a few times. The rearrangement joins TRBV6-6 to TRBJ2-5, with 8 bases aligning to TRBD1. The V segment lost 7 bases and the J segment 0 bases; nucleotides outside the gene matches: 1. The germline V gene has CDR1 MNHNY and CDR2 SVGAGI (reference sequence). This CDR3 comprises 13 residues. In DNA form, the CDR3 reads TGTGCCAGCACAGGGGGCCACCAAGAGACCCAGTACTTC. Protein: CASTGGHQETQYF.

Comments on this clonotype: A much larger clone lies a single base off, so this may be a read error. V is TRBV28 and J is TRBJ2-1; 7 nucleotides align to TRBD2. The J segment lost 8 bases and the V segment lost 6 bases, leaving 7 bases of the junction unmatched. The CDR3 is made up of 13 amino acids. Germline assignment: CDR1 MDHEN and CDR2 SYDVKM. The CDR3 DNA reads TGTGCCAGCAGCCCCCCGGGGAGGGATGAGCAGTTCTTC. It translates to CASSPPGRDEQFF. Full variable domain (remainder filled in from reference TRBV28 and TRBJ2-1): DVKVTQSSRYLVKRTGEKVFLECVQDMDHENMFWYRQDPGLGLRLIYFSYDVKMKEKGDIPEGYSVSREKKERFSLILESASTNQTSMYLCASSPPGRDEQFFGPGTRLTVL.

The chain links TRBV29-1 to TRBJ2-3; tentatively, D is TRBD1 or TRBD2 (5 bases each). Germline CDR1 and CDR2: SQVTM and ANQGSEA. The CDR3 spans 14 residues. V was clipped by 4 bases and J by 0 bases, with 11 bases between them. CDR3 sequence reads: CSVAVGESTDTQYF. CDR3 DNA sequence: TGCAGCGTTGCGGTGGGGGAGAGCACAGATACGCAGTATTTT.

A word on this clonotype: The junction departs from germline at one end; a sequencing error may be responsible. V and J are TRBV6-2 or TRBV6-3 and TRBJ2-5; no definite D call. The CDR3 is made up of 12 amino acids. Germline V gives CDR1 MNHEY, CDR2 SVGEGT. The chain's CDR3 is CVSSPYGETQYF. For the CDR3, the DNA is TGTGTCAGCAGCCCGTATGGAGAGACCCAGTACTTC.

The V gene is TRBV20-1, the J gene TRBJ2-5, with D maybe TRBD2 (7 bases). This CDR3 contains 14 residues. CDR1 and CDR2 from the germline V gene are DFQATT and SNEGSKA (reference sequence). Trimming took 2 bases from V and 4 from J, leaving 14 bases between them. This CDR3 reads CSARKPGGRETQYF. The CDR3 DNA reads TGCAGTGCTAGAAAGCCCGGGGGGCGAGAGACCCAGTACTTC.

With regard to this clonotype: A junction boundary mismatches the germline segment, possibly from a read error. The chain combines TRBV20-1 with TRBJ2-7, with D perhaps matching TRBD1 (6 bases). Looked up from germline, CDR1 is DFQATT and CDR2 is SNEGSKA (reference sequence). This CDR3 comprises 12 residues. CDR3 DNA sequence: TGCAGGGCTAGACCGGACAGCTACGAGCAGTACTTC. It codes for CRARPDSYEQYF.

This clonotype was seen just once. CDR3 protein: CASSLLWANNEQYF. CDR3 in DNA: TGTGCCAGCAGCTTACTTTGGGCCAACAATGAGCAGTACTTC. The rearrangement links TRBV7-2 to TRBJ2-5; D not certain. Trimming cost V 2 bases and J 11 bases, with 18 bases left between them. Germline V gene sequence: CDR1 SGHTA, CDR2 FQGNSA. The CDR3 has 14 residues.

The sample holds a few counts of this clonotype. CDR3 loop: CASSPTGSPQETQYF. CDR3 coding DNA: TGTGCCAGCAGTCCCACAGGGAGTCCGCAAGAGACCCAGTACTTC. The gene calls are TRBV28 and TRBJ2-5; perhaps TRBD1 as D (6 bases). Trimming left V 5 bases short and J 2 bases short, with 15 bases between. The germline CDR1 and CDR2 sequences are MDHEN and SYDVKM. The CDR3 is 15 amino acids. Full variable domain (missing parts from reference TRBV28 and TRBJ2-5): DVKVTQSSRYLVKRTGEKVFLECVQDMDHENMFWYRQDPGLGLRLIYFSYDVKMKEKGDIPEGYSVSREKKERFSLILESASTNQTSMYLCASSPTGSPQETQYFGPGTRLLVL.

The V call is TRBV29-1, the J call TRBJ2-3; possibly TRBD2 for D (5 bases). Germline-derived CDR1 and CDR2 are SQVTM and ANQGSEA. Deletions cut 3 bases from V and 0 bases from J, with 13 bases between. This CDR3 is 15 amino acids long. CDR3 DNA sequence: TGCAGCGTTGACTTAGGACGGAGGAGCACAGATACGCAGTATTTT. Protein sequence: CSVDLGRRSTDTQYF.

This clonotype was observed a few times. The chain recombines TRBV7-2 with TRBJ2-5; TRBD2 aligns across 8 bases. The ends lost 8 bases at V and 2 bases at J; junction bases unmatched: 7. The CDR3 loop spans 14 amino acids. The germline V gene has CDR1 SGHTA and CDR2 FQGNSA. The CDR3 is CASGSSGGQETQYF. The CDR3 region has the DNA TGTGCCAGCGGATCCAGCGGGGGACAAGAGACCCAGTACTTC.

The rearrangement joins TRBV4-2 to TRBJ2-7, with D unresolved. The closer fit of TRBJ2-5 to the DNA end suggests the J call may be wrong. Per the germline V gene, CDR1 is LGHNA and CDR2 is YNFKEQ. This CDR3 contains 15 residues. CDR3 residues: CASSQAEVGSGTQYF. The CDR3 DNA reads TGTGCCAGCAGCCAAGCTGAGGTGGGGTCGGGGACCCAGTACTTC.

This clonotype was observed once. This chain connects TRBV12-3 or TRBV12-4 to TRBJ1-5; 9 nucleotides agree with TRBD1. After removal of 5 bases from V and 6 bases from J, the junction contained 5 bases not matched to a gene. CDR3 length: 14 residues. The CDR3 region has the DNA TGTGCCAGCAGTCTACAGGGGGCGTCTCAGCCCCAGCATTTT. Its translation is CASSLQGASQPQHF.

The chain combines TRBV29-1 with TRBJ2-3, with 10 bases matching TRBD2. CDR3 length equals 14 residues. Unmatched junction bases numbered 7, after V lost 6 bases and J lost 4 bases. Germline-derived CDR1 and CDR2 are SQVTM and ANQGSEA. The CDR3 loop is CSVGVAGGADTQYF. DNA for the CDR3: TGCAGCGTGGGTGTAGCGGGGGGAGCAGATACGCAGTATTTT.

This clonotype was counted a few times. The chain has TRBV20-1 and TRBJ1-1; D not certain. V was pared by 3 bases and J by 0 bases, with 5 bases between. The CDR3 is 12 residues long. From germline, CDR1 is DFQATT and CDR2 SNEGSKA (reference sequence). The CDR3 sequence is CSASAVNTEAFF. The DNA of the CDR3 is TGCAGTGCTAGTGCGGTGAACACTGAAGCTTTCTTT.

This chain connects TRBV28 to TRBJ2-7; 12 bases match TRBD2. Germline-derived CDR1 and CDR2 are MDHEN and SYDVKM. V gave up 5 bases and J gave up 0 bases; unmatched junction bases: 5. The CDR3 runs 16 residues. In DNA form, the CDR3 reads TGTGCCAGCAGTCCGACTAGCGGGGGCCGCTCCTACGAGCAGTACTTC. Protein product: CASSPTSGGRSYEQYF.

This clonotype was seen more than once but under ten times. The V and J genes are TRBV29-1 and TRBJ2-5, with 11 bases matching TRBD1. J lost 4 bases, V lost 6 bases, and 4 bases had no gene match. The CDR3 extends over 13 amino acids. Germline values: CDR1 SQVTM, CDR2 ANQGSEA. This CDR3 reads CSVTGQGGETQYF. CDR3 in DNA: TGCAGCGTGACGGGACAGGGGGGAGAGACCCAGTACTTC. Using reference TRBV29-1 and TRBJ2-5 for the parts outside the CDR3, the full variable domain is SAVISQKPSRDICQRGTSLTIQCQVDSQVTMMFWYRQQPGQSLTLIATANQGSEATYESGFVIDKFPISRPNLTFSTLTVSNMSPEDSSIYLCSVTGQGGETQYFGPGTRLLVL.